The sequence of this T cell receptor beta chain was determined in a study of blood T cell repertoires in COVID-19. Study information: The origin of the acute and convalescent COVID-19 samples was the United States, Italy and Spain. Nucleic acid was either cDNA or gDNA, and it came from T cells, B-cell-depleted T cells, or PBMCs.

Here immunoSEQ multiplex PCR was the method, and the copy in TCRdb shows in-frame clones only, minus some. The repertoire includes about 130,000 clones, around 77% of them detected once, and roughly 10% sits in the top ten. In germline, CDR1 is MRHNA, CDR2 SNTAGT. The CDR3 runs to 15 residues. V was clipped by 0 bases and J by 3 bases; unmatched bases: 0. Specimen: peripheral blood. The chain carries TRBV6-4 and TRBJ2-1, with 9 bases identical to TRBD1. This receptor was taken from a human donor in a cohort sampled during active COVID-19. CDR3 loop: CASSDSTGGYNEQFF. Written as DNA, the CDR3 is TGTGCCAGCAGTGACTCGACAGGGGGCTACAATGAGCAGTTCTTC.